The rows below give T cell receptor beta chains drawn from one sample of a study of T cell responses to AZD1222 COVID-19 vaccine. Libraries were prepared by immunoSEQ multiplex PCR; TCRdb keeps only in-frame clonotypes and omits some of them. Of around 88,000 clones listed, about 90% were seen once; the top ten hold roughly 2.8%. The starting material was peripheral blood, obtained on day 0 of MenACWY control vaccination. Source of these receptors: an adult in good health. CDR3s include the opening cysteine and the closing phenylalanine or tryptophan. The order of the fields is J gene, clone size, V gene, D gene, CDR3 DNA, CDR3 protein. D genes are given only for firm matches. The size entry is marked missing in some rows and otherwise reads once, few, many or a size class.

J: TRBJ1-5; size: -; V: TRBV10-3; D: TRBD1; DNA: TGTGCCATCAGCAGGGACAGTGATCAGCCCCAGCATTTT; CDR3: CAISRDSDQPQHF
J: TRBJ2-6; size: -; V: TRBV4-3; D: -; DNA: TGCGCCAGCAGCCAAGATATAGGCTCTGGGGCCAACGTCCTGACTTTC; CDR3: CASSQDIGSGANVLTF
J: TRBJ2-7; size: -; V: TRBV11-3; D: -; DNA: TGTGCCAGCAGCCCCCCCCTGGGCGAGCAGTACTTC; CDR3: CASSPPLGEQYF
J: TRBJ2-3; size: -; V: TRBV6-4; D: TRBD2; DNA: TGTGCCAGCAGTGAGACGGGGGGGTCCACAGATACGCAGTATTTT; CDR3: CASSETGGSTDTQYF
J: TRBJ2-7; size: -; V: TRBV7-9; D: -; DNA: TGTGCCAGCAGCTTTGACAAGAGCTCCTACGAGCAGTACTTC; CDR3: CASSFDKSSYEQYF
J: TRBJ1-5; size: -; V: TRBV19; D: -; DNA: TGTGCCAGTAGGTCGGGGCAGGGTGGTCAGCCCCAGCATTTT; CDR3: CASRSGQGGQPQHF
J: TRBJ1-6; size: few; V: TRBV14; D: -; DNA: TGTGCCAGCAGCTTAGGGGGGGCCAATTCACCCCTCCACTTT; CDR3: CASSLGGANSPLHF
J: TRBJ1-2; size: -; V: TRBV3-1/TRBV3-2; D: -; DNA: TGTGCCAGCAGCCAAGGTACAGGGAGGTTTAACTATGGCTACACCTTC; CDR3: CASSQGTGRFNYGYTF
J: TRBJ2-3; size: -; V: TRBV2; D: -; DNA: TGTGCCAGCAGTCTCTCCCCTGGAGGGGGGCCCACAGATACGCAGTATTTT; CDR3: CASSLSPGGGPTDTQYF
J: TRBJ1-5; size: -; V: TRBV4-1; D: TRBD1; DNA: TGCGCCAGCAGCCAGATGGGAACAGGGGGGTTGAGCAATCAGCCCCAGCATTTT; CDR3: CASSQMGTGGLSNQPQHF
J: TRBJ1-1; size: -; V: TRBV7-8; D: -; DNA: TGTGCCAGCAGCTTAGCGCCGGGGGTTCTGGACACTGAAGCTTTCTTT; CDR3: CASSLAPGVLDTEAFF
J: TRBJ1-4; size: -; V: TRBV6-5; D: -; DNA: TGTGCCAGCAGTTACTCGTGGAGAGGGAAGGAAAAACTGTTTTTT; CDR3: CASSYSWRGKEKLFF
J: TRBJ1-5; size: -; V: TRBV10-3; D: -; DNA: TGTGCCATCAAAGGACTAATCGGTCAGCCCCAGCATTTT; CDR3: CAIKGLIGQPQHF
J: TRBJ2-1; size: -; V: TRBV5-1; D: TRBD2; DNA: TGCGCCAGCAGCCCTAGCGGGACCCAGTTCTTC; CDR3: CASSPSGTQFF
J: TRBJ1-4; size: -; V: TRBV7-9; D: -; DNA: TGTGCCAGCAGCTTAGCGGGGGGCAGCCCGGACGGAAAACTGTTTTTT; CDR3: CASSLAGGSPDGKLFF
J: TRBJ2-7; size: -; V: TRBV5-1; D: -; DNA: TGCGCCAGCAGCTTGGAACCCGATACCTACGAGCAGTACTTC; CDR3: CASSLEPDTYEQYF